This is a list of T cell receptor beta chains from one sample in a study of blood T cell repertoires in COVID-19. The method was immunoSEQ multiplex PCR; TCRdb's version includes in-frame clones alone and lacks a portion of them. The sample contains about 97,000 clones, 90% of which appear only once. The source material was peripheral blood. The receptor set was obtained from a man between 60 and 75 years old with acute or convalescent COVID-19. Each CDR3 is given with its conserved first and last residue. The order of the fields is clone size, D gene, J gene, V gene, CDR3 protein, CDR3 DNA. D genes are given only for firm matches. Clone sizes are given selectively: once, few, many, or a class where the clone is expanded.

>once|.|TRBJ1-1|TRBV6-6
CASRALGDTEAFF
TGTGCCAGCAGGGCCCTGGGAGACACTGAAGCTTTCTTT
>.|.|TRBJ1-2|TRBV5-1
CASSLDPGGDGYTF
TGCGCCAGCAGCTTGGACCCGGGAGGCGATGGCTACACCTTC
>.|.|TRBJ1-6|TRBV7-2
CASSPVAGNSPLHF
TGTGCCAGCAGCCCAGTAGCGGGGAATTCACCCCTCCACTTT
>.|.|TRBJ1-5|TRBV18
CASSANTKNQPQHF
TGTGCCAGCTCAGCCAATACTAAAAATCAGCCCCAGCATTTT
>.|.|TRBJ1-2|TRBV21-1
CASSKTGKYGYTF
TGTGCCAGCAGCAAGACAGGGAAATATGGCTACACCTTC
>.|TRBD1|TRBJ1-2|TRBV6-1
CASREPGQGTNYGYTF
TGTGCCAGCAGAGAACCGGGACAGGGAACCAACTATGGCTACACCTTC
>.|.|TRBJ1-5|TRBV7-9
CASSLTAPNQPQHF
TGTGCCAGCAGTTTGACAGCGCCCAATCAGCCCCAGCATTTT
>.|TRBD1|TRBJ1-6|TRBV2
CASSARTGNSPLHF
TGTGCCAGCAGTGCGAGGACAGGGAATTCACCCCTCCACTTT
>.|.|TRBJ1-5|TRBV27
CASSLLGPNQPQHF
TGTGCCAGCAGTTTATTGGGGCCCAATCAGCCCCAGCATTTT
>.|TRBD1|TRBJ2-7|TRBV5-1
CASSEQGYEQYF
TGCGCCAGCAGTGAACAGGGGTACGAGCAGTACTTC
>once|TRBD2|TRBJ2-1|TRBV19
CASSRSGGFNEQFF
TGTGCCAGTAGCCGGAGCGGGGGCTTCAATGAGCAGTTCTTC
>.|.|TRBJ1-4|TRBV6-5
CASSMRAARGEKLFF
TGTGCCAGCAGTATGAGGGCAGCGAGAGGTGAAAAACTGTTTTTT
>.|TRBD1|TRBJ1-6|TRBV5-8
CASSFTGGYSYNSPLHF
TGTGCCAGCAGCTTCACAGGGGGTTACTCCTATAATTCACCCCTCCACTTT
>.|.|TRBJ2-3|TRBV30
CAWGEGGVQYF
TGTGCCTGGGGGGAGGGGGGAGTGCAGTATTTT
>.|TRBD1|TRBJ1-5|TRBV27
CASSFLQGNQPQHF
TGTGCCAGCAGTTTTCTACAGGGGAATCAGCCCCAGCATTTT
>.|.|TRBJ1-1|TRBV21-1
CASSKESRPGAEAFF
TGTGCCAGCAGCAAAGAGAGTCGGCCTGGAGCTGAAGCTTTCTTT
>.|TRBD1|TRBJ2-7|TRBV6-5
CASSFGQGLYEQYF
TGTGCCAGCAGTTTCGGACAGGGCCTTTACGAGCAGTACTTC
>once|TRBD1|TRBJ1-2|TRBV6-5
CASREGTGRPGYTF
TGTGCCAGCAGAGAGGGGACAGGCCGTCCGGGCTACACCTTC
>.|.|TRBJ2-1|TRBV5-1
CASSLFSVSSYNEQFF
TGCGCCAGCAGCTTGTTTTCAGTCAGCTCCTACAATGAGCAGTTCTTC
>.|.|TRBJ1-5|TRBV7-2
CASSLQGTHGQPQHF
TGTGCCAGCAGCTTACAGGGGACCCACGGGCAGCCCCAGCATTTT
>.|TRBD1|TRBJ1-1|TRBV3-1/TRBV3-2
CASSQLTGREATEAFF
TGTGCCAGCAGCCAACTGACAGGGCGAGAAGCAACTGAAGCTTTCTTT
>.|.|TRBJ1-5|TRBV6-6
CASSAGSNQPQHF
TGTGCCAGCAGTGCCGGTAGCAATCAGCCCCAGCATTTT
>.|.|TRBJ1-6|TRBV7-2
CASSSLGGLNSPLHF
TGTGCCAGCAGCAGTCTTGGGGGCCTTAATTCACCCCTCCACTTT
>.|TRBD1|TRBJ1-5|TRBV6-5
CASMPGGFNQPQHF
TGTGCCAGCATGCCAGGGGGCTTCAATCAGCCCCAGCATTTT
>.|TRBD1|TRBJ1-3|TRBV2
CASSRDRGAGNTIYF
TGTGCCAGCAGCCGGGACAGGGGCGCTGGAAACACCATATATTTT
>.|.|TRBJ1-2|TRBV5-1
CASSFQAEYGYTF
TGCGCCAGCAGCTTTCAGGCAGAGTATGGCTACACCTTC
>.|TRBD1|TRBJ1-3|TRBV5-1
CASSLSRGRNTIYF
TGCGCCAGCAGCTTGAGCAGGGGGCGGAACACCATATATTTT
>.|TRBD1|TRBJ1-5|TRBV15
CATSRIVPGQGPEPQHF
TGTGCCACCAGCAGAATCGTCCCGGGACAGGGCCCGGAGCCCCAGCATTTT
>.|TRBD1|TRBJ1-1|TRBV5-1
CASSVLTGAEAFF
TGCGCCAGCAGCGTACTGACAGGGGCTGAAGCTTTCTTT
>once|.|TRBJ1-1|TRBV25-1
CASRSDSLNTEAFF
TGTGCCAGCAGGTCGGACAGTCTGAACACTGAAGCTTTCTTT
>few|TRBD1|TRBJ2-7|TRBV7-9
CASSPGQGVKGEQYF
TGTGCCAGCAGCCCCGGACAGGGGGTGAAGGGCGAGCAGTACTTC
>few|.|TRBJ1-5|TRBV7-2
CASSLEGSNQPQHF
TGTGCCAGCAGCTTAGAGGGGAGCAATCAGCCCCAGCATTTT
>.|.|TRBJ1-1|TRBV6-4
CASSYDSVNTEAFF
TGTGCCAGCAGCTACGACTCAGTGAACACTGAAGCTTTCTTT
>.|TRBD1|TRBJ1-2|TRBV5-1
CASSQGASFYGYTF
TGCGCCAGCAGCCAGGGGGCCTCATTCTATGGCTACACCTTC
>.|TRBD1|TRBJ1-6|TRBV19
CASSPGTDYNSPLHF
TGTGCCAGTAGTCCTGGGACAGATTATAATTCACCCCTCCACTTT
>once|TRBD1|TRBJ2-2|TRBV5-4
CASSPDRGYRTGELFF
TGTGCCAGCAGCCCTGACAGGGGCTATAGGACCGGGGAGCTGTTTTTT
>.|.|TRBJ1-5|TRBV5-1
CASSLGLSNQPQHF
TGCGCCAGCAGCTTGGGGCTTAGCAATCAGCCCCAGCATTTT
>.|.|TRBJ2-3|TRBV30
CAWGSASTDTQYF
TGTGCCTGGGGCAGTGCTAGCACAGATACGCAGTATTTT
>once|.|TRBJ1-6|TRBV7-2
CASSSGEGLPLHF
TGTGCCAGCAGCTCAGGGGAGGGGTTACCCCTCCACTTT
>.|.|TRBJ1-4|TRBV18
CASSPTSTNEKLFF
TGTGCCAGCTCACCCACATCAACTAATGAAAAACTGTTTTTT
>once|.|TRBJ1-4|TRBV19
CASSIGGSTNEKLFF
TGTGCCAGTAGCATCGGGGGGTCAACTAATGAAAAACTGTTTTTT